Below, 3 T cell receptor beta chains from the same sample are listed, as sequenced in a study of post-analysis software for immune sequencing data. Study outcomes and limitations: Comparison of patients with controls showed a handful of TRBV segments more frequent in patients, TRBV5-6, TRBV5-1 and TRBV20-1 among them.

What these receptors recognize is not known. Included in the TCR beta cDNA libraries were unique molecular identifiers. TCRdb redid the calling of the PCR reads with MiXCR, one entry per CDR3 protein. The repertoire includes under 650,000 distinct CDR3 sequences, roughly 46% of them detected once, and 1.5% to 2% sits in the top ten. The sequencing sample was made of blood. These receptors all stem from a girl aged 5-17 years with multiple sclerosis.

This clonotype occurred once. The chain couples TRBV5-5 to TRBJ1-5; D gene uncertain. The CDR3 sequence is 16 residues long. Trimming stripped 4 bases from V and 4 bases from J, with 18 bases between. In germline, CDR1 is SGHKS, CDR2 YYEKEE (reference sequence). CDR3 amino acids: CASSERRPTRNQPQHF. CDR3 sequence (DNA): TGTGCCAGCAGCGAGAGGCGGCCGACCCGGAATCAGCCCCAGCATTTT.

The chain uses TRBV11-2 and TRBJ2-4; 7 bases align to TRBD1. CDR3 length equals 13 residues. Germline CDR1 SGHAT, CDR2 FQNNGV. Unmatched junction bases numbered 8, after V lost 0 bases and J lost 15 bases. The CDR3 region is CASSLDVGRTGYF. In nucleotides, the CDR3 is TGTGCCAGCAGCTTAGATGTAGGAAGGACAGGGTACTTC.

This clonotype was detected only a few times. V usage is TRBV5-1 and J usage is TRBJ1-5; 7 bases fit TRBD1. CDR1 is SGHRS, CDR2 YFSETQ, per germline. The J segment lost 7 bases and the V segment lost 0 bases, leaving 7 bases of the junction unmatched. There are 15 residues in the CDR3. This chain's CDR3 is CASSLETGSGQPQHF. The CDR3 nucleotides read TGCGCCAGCAGCTTGGAGACAGGGAGCGGGCAGCCCCAGCATTTT.